The clone carrying this T cell receptor (beta chain) was observed a few times. Its antigen is not known. This sample is drawn from a study of response to subunit inactivated influenza vaccine. Study-level points and caveats: The authors offered the suggestion that each seasonal influenza vaccination recruits few new T cells.

V was pared by 0 bases and J by 0 bases, with 5 bases of the junction left unmatched. There are 17 residues in the CDR3. The germline gives CDR1 MGHRA, CDR2 YSYEKL. TCRdb reanalysed the RT-PCR reads using MiXCR and keeps one entry per CDR3 protein. The repertoire holds over 150,000 distinct CDR3 sequences, around a tenth seen once, with approximately 35% in the top ten. This sample comprised CD8+ T cells sorted from PBMCs, obtained 23 months after vaccination. The TCR comes from a man between 45 and 75 years old who received an inactivated influenza vaccine. This chain joins TRBV4-1 and TRBJ2-1; 7 bases match TRBD2. This chain's CDR3 is CASSQDALASSYNEQFF. DNA of the CDR3: TGCGCCAGCAGCCAAGATGCACTAGCGAGCTCCTACAATGAGCAGTTCTTC.